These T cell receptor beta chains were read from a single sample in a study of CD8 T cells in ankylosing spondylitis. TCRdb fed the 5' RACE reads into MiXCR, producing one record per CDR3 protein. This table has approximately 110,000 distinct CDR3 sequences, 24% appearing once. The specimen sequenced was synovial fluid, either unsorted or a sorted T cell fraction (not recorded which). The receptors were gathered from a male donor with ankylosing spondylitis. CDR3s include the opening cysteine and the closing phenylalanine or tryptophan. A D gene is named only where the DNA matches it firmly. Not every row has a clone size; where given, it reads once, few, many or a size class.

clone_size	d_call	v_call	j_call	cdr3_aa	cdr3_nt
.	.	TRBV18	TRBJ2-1	CASSPRMLTSSYNEQFF	TGTGCCAGCTCACCGCGAATGCTCACGAGCTCCTACAATGAGCAGTTCTTC
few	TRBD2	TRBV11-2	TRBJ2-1	CASSLKTSGRPMQFF	TGTGCCAGCAGCCTTAAGACTAGCGGGAGGCCCATGCAGTTCTTC
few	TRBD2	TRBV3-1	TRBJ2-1	CASSQDRLAGWNEQFF	TGTGCCAGCAGCCAAGATAGACTAGCGGGGTGGAATGAGCAGTTCTTC
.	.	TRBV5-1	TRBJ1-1	CASSALFDTEAFF	TGCGCCAGCAGCGCCTTGTTCGACACTGAAGCTTTCTTT
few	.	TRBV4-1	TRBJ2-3	CASSQSSVGDSLYF	TGCGCCAGCAGCCAATCTTCAGTCGGGGACTCCTTGTATTTT
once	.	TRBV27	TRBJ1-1	CASSLVTGIHTEAFF	TGTGCCAGCAGTTTGGTCACAGGGATACACACTGAAGCTTTCTTT
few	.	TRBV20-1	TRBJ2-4	CSARDLPTIGKNIQYF	TGCAGTGCTAGAGATTTACCGACTATTGGGAAAAACATTCAGTACTTC
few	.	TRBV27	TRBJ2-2	CASSFPDGPNTGELFF	TGTGCCAGCAGTTTTCCTGACGGGCCAAACACCGGGGAGCTGTTTTTT
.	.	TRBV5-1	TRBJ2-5	CASSTTGFPGETQYF	TGCGCCAGCAGCACCACAGGTTTTCCGGGGGAGACCCAGTACTTC
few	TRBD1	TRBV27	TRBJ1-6	CASSATGVGSPLHF	TGTGCCAGCAGTGCAACAGGGGTGGGATCACCCCTCCACTTT
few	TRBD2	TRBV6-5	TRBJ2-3	CASSYSQREGDTQYF	TGTGCCAGCAGTTACAGCCAGCGGGAAGGAGATACGCAGTATTTT
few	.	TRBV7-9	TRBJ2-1	CASSPPSDAYNEQFF	TGTGCCAGCAGCCCCCCCTCCGACGCCTACAATGAGCAGTTCTTC
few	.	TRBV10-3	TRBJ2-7	CAISESKDLNSYEQYF	TGTGCCATCAGTGAGTCGAAGGATCTTAACTCCTACGAGCAGTACTTC
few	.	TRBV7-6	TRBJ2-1	CASTPRASSYNEQFF	TGTGCCAGCACCCCCCGAGCTAGCTCCTACAATGAGCAGTTCTTC
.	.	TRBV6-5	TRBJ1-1	CASSYGTVENTEAFF	TGTGCCAGCAGTTACGGGACGGTTGAGAACACTGAAGCTTTCTTT
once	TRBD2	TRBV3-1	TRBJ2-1	CASSLLAGRVGEQFF	TGTGCCAGCAGCCTCTTAGCGGGAAGGGTAGGTGAGCAGTTCTTC
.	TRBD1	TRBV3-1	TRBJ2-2	CASSQGQGTNTGELFF	TGTGCCAGCAGCCAGGGACAGGGGACGAACACCGGGGAGCTGTTTTTT
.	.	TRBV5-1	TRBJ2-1	CASSSEGLSYNEQFF	TGCGCCAGCAGCTCCGAGGGCCTCTCCTACAATGAGCAGTTCTTC
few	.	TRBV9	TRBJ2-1	CASNEAVERYNEQFF	TGTGCCAGCAACGAGGCCGTGGAGAGATACAATGAGCAGTTCTTC
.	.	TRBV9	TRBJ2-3	CASSVDGVSTDTQYF	TGTGCCAGCAGCGTAGATGGGGTTTCCACAGATACGCAGTATTTT
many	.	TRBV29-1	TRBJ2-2	CSVEQESNTGELFF	TGCAGCGTTGAACAGGAGTCGAACACCGGGGAGCTGTTTTTT
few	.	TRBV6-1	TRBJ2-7	CASTLGYEQYF	TGTGCCAGCACTCTAGGCTACGAGCAGTACTTC
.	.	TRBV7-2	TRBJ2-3	CASSPLGGGTQYF	TGTGCCAGCAGCCCACTAGGAGGCGGTACGCAGTATTTT
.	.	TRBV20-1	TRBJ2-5	CSARDPVGVETQYF	TGCAGTGCTAGAGACCCCGTGGGGGTAGAGACCCAGTACTTC
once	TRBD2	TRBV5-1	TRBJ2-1	CASNPLAGGVEQFF	TGCGCCAGCAACCCCCTAGCGGGAGGCGTTGAGCAGTTCTTC
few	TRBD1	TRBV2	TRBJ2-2	CASSLDRGTPGLFF	TGTGCCAGCAGTTTGGACAGGGGAACACCGGGGCTCTTTTTT
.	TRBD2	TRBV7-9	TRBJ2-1	CASSLGLAGGTKNEQFF	TGTGCCAGCAGCTTAGGGTTAGCGGGAGGGACTAAGAATGAGCAGTTCTTC
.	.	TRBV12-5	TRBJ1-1	CASGFRGGNTEAFF	TGTGCTAGTGGTTTCCGCGGCGGGAACACTGAAGCTTTCTTT
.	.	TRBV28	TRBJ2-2	CASIPGRVHAGELFF	TGTGCCAGCATCCCCGGACGAGTGCACGCCGGGGAGCTGTTTTTT
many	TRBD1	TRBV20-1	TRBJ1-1	CSARDPLGTGGSNTEAFF	TGCAGTGCTAGAGATCCTTTGGGGACAGGGGGCTCGAACACTGAAGCTTTCTTT
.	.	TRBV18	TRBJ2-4	CASSPPAGEDIQYF	TGTGCCAGCTCACCACCGGCAGGGGAGGACATTCAGTACTTC
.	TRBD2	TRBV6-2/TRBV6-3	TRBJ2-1	CASSTIAGGDNEQFF	TGTGCCAGCAGCACTATAGCGGGAGGGGATAATGAGCAGTTCTTC
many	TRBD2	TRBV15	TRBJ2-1	CATSPRTSGSNEQFF	TGTGCCACCAGCCCTCGGACTAGCGGGAGCAATGAGCAGTTCTTC
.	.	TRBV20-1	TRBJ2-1	CSARDSAPYNEQFF	TGCAGTGCTAGAGATTCAGCGCCTTACAATGAGCAGTTCTTC
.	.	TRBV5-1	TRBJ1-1	CASSHDSSREAFF	TGCGCCAGCAGCCATGACAGTAGCAGGGAAGCTTTCTTT
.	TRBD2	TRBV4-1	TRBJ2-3	CASSQGVSGRTDTQYF	TGCGCCAGCAGCCAAGGTGTTAGCGGGAGGACAGATACGCAGTATTTT
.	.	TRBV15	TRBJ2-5	CATSRVWGLETQYF	TGTGCCACCAGCAGAGTTTGGGGGCTAGAGACCCAGTACTTC
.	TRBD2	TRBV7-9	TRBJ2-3	CASSPSGRGRVTQYF	TGTGCCAGCAGCCCAAGCGGGAGGGGGCGAGTTACGCAGTATTTT
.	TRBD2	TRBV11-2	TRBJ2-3	CASSSQGLVQYF	TGTGCCAGCAGCTCGCAAGGACTAGTTCAGTATTTT
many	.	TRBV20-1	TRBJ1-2	CSASLAGAAYGYTF	TGCAGTGCATCTCTCGCGGGGGCTGCCTATGGCTACACCTTC
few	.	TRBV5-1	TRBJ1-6	CASSPNGGTNNSPLHF	TGCGCCAGCAGCCCCAACGGGGGAACCAATAATTCACCCCTCCACTTT
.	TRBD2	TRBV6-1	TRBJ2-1	CASSIDGTSGNNNEQFF	TGTGCCAGCAGCATAGACGGGACTAGCGGGAATAACAATGAGCAGTTCTTC
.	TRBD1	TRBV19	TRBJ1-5	CASSVRTGTGGQPQHF	TGTGCCAGTAGTGTCCGGACAGGCACGGGTGGGCAGCCCCAGCATTTT
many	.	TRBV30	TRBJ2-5	CAWSRGTKGQETQYF	TGTGCCTGGAGTAGAGGGACAAAGGGGCAAGAGACCCAGTACTTC
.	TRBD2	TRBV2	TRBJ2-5	CASSATSGRETQYF	TGTGCCAGCAGCGCCACTAGCGGGAGAGAGACCCAGTACTTC
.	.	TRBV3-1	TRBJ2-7	CASRTGSSYEQYF	TGTGCCAGCAGAACGGGATCCTCCTACGAGCAGTACTTC
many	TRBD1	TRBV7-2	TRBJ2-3	CASSLGQGTDTQYF	TGTGCCAGCAGCCTGGGACAGGGGACAGATACGCAGTATTTT
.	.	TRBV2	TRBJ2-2	CASSEWGRENTGELFF	TGTGCCAGCAGTGAATGGGGCAGGGAAAACACCGGGGAGCTGTTTTTT
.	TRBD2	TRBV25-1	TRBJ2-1	CASSVGGAGAYNEQFF	TGTGCCAGCAGTGTGGGAGGGGCGGGAGCGTACAATGAGCAGTTCTTC
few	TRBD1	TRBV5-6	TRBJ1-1	CASSPNPRGRGPFF	TGTGCCAGCAGCCCAAATCCCAGGGGGCGCGGACCTTTCTTT
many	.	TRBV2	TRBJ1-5	CASSEIRNQPQHF	TGTGCCAGCAGTGAAATAAGGAATCAGCCCCAGCATTTT
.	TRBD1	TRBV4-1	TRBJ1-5	CASSQMGQGGQPQHF	TGCGCCAGCAGCCAAATGGGACAGGGGGGGCAGCCCCAGCATTTT
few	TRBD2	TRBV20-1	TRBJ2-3	CSARDRLAGRTDTQYF	TGCAGTGCTAGAGATAGGCTAGCGGGCCGCACAGATACGCAGTATTTT
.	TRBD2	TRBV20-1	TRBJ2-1	CSARGGAGESYNEQFF	TGCAGTGCTAGAGGGGGAGCGGGAGAATCCTACAATGAGCAGTTCTTC
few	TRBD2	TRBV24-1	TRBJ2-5	CATSDLKGLGLADQETQYF	TGTGCCACCAGTGATTTAAAGGGTCTGGGACTAGCAGACCAAGAGACCCAGTACTTC
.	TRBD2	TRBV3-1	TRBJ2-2	CASSLSPASGNLTGELFF	TGTGCCAGCAGCCTCTCACCGGCTAGCGGGAACCTCACCGGGGAGCTGTTTTTT
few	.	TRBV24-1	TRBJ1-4	CATSDGRGQGEKLFF	TGTGCCACCAGTGATGGACGGGGGCAAGGGGAAAAACTGTTTTTT